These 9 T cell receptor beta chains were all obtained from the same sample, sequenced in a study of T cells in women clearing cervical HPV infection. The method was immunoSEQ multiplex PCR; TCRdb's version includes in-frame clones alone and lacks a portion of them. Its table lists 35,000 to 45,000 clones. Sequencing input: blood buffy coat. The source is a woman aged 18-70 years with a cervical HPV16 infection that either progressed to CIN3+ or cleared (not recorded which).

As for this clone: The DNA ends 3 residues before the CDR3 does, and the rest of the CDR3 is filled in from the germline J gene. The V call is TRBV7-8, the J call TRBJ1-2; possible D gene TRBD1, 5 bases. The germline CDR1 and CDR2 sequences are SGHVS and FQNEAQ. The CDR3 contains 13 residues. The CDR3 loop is CASSLTGLGGYTF. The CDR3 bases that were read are TGTGCCAGCAGCCTAACAGGTTTGGGCGGC.

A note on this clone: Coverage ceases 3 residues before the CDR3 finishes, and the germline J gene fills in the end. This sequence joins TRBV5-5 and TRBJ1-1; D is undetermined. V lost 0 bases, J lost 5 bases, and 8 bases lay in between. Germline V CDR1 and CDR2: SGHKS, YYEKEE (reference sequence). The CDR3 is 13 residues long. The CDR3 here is CASSLVIGTEAFF. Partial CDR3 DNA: TGTGCCAGCAGCTTGGTAATCGGTACTGAA.

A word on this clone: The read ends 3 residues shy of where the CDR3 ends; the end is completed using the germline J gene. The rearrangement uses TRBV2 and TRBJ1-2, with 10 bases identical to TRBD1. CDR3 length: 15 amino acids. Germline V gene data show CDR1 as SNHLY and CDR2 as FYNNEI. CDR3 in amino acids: CASSEFWDRGNDYTF. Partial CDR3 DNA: TGTGCCAGCAGTGAATTTTGGGACAGGGGAAATGAC.

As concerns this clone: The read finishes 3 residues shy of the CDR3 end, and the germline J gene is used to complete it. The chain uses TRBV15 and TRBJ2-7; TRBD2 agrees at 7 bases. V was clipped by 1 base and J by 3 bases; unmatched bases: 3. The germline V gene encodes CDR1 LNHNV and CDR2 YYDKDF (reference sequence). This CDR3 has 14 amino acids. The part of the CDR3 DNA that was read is TGTGCCACCAGCAGAGCGCTAGCGGACTACGAG. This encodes CATSRALADYE. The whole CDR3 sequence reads CATSRALADYEQYF. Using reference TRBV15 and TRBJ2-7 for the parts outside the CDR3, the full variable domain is DAMVIQNPRYQVTQFGKPVTLSCSQTLNHNVMYWYQQKSSQAPKLLFHYYDKDFNNEADTPDNFQSRRPNTSFCFLDIRSPGLGDTAMYLCATSRALADYEQYFGPGTRLTVT.

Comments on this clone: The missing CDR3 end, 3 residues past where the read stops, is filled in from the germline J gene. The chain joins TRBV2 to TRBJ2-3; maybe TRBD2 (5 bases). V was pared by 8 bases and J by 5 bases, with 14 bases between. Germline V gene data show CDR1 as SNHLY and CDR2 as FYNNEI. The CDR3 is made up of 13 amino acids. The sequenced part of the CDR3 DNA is TGTGCCAGCGAGAGGGCATGGGTAGATACG. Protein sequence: CASERAWVDT. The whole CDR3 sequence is CASERAWVDTQYF.

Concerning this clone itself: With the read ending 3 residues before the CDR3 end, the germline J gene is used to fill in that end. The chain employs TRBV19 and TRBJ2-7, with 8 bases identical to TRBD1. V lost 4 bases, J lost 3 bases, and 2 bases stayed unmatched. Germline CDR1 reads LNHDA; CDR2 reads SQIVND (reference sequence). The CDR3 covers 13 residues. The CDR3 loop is CASSTTGGYEQYF. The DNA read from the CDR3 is TGTGCCAGTAGTACCACAGGGGGCTACGAG.

CDR3 protein: CASSLFQAGELFF. The part of the CDR3 DNA that was read is TGTGCCAGCAGTCTTTTCCAGGCCGGGGAG. The V gene is TRBV12-3 or TRBV12-4, the J gene TRBJ2-2; D not certain. The read finishes 3 residues shy of the CDR3 end, and the germline J gene is used to complete it. Deletions cut 5 bases from V and 6 bases from J, with 10 bases between. The CDR3 length is 13 residues.

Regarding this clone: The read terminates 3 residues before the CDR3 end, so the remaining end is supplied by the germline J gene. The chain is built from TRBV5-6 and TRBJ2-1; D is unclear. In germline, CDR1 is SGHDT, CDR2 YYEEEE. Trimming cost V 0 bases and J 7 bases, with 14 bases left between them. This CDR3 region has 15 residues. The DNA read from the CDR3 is TGTGCCAGCAGCTTGGGGATTCTACGGCGGAATGAG. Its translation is CASSLGILRRNE. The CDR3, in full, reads CASSLGILRRNEQFF.

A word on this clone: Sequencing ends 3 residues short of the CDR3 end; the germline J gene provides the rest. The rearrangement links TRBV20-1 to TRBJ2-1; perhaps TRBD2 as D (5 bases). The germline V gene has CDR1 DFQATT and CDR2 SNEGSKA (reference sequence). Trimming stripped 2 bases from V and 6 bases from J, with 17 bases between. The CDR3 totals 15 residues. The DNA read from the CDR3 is TGCAGTGCTAGAAGTGGAGGCGGAACGGTCAATGAG. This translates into CSARSGGGTVNE. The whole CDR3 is CSARSGGGTVNEQFF.